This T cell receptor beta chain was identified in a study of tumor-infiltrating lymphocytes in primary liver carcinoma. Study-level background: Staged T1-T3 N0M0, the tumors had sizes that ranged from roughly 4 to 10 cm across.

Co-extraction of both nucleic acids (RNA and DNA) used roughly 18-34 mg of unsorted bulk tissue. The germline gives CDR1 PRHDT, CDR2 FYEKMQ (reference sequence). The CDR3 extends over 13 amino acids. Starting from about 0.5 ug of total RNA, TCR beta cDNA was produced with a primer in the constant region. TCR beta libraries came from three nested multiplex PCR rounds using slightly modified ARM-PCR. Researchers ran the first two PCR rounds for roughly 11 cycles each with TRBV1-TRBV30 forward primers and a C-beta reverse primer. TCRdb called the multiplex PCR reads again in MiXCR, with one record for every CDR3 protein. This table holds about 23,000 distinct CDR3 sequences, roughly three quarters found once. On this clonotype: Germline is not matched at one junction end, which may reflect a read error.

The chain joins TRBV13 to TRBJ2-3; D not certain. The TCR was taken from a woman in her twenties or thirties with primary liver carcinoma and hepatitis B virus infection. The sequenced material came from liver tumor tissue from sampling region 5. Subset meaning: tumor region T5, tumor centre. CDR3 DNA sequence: TGTGCCAGCAGTTTGGGCTTAACAGATACGCAGTTTTTT. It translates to CASSLGLTDTQFF.